This is a list of T cell receptor beta chains from one sample in a study of type 1 regulatory T cells. Their antigen targets remain unknown. TCRdb re-called the reads through MiXCR, storing one row per CDR3 protein. The table shows 55,000 to 65,000 distinct CDR3 sequences, with less than 65% occurring only once. Sequencing input: cultured non-Tr1 T cells, either the whole culture or a sorted T cell fraction (not recorded which). The receptors originated from a human donor in good health. Each CDR3 is given with its conserved first and last residue. The order of the fields is J gene, D gene, clone size, CDR3 length, V gene, CDR3 protein, CDR3 DNA. A D gene is named only where the DNA matches it firmly. Size is stated for part of the rows, as once, few or many counts, or as a class when the clone is expanded.

TRBJ2-7,TRBD2,NA,13,TRBV10-2,CASMGGSASEQYF,TGCGCCAGCATGGGCGGGAGCGCCAGCGAGCAGTACTTC
TRBJ2-1,TRBD2,few,15,TRBV5-1,CASSFGLAGGSEQFF,TGCGCCAGCAGCTTCGGACTAGCGGGAGGAAGTGAGCAGTTCTTC
TRBJ2-6,NA,NA,17,TRBV18,CASSPRGVGSGANVLTF,TGTGCCAGCTCACCCCGAGGGGTGGGCTCTGGGGCCAACGTCCTGACTTTC
TRBJ2-7,NA,few,12,TRBV6-2/TRBV6-3,CASSLSTYEQYF,TGTGCCAGCAGTCTGTCCACCTACGAGCAGTACTTC
TRBJ1-2,TRBD1,NA,16,TRBV28,CASSPFLGTASYGYTF,TGTGCCAGCAGTCCGTTCCTGGGGACAGCAAGTTATGGCTACACCTTC
TRBJ2-1,NA,NA,14,TRBV24-1,CATSDPDVLNEQFF,TGTGCCACCAGTGACCCGGACGTACTCAATGAGCAGTTCTTC
TRBJ2-7,TRBD2,once,16,TRBV23-1,CASSRDWREVHYEQYF,TGCGCCAGCAGCCGGGACTGGCGGGAGGTCCATTACGAGCAGTACTTC
TRBJ2-3,TRBD2,NA,16,TRBV5-1,CASTRLAGDGADTQYF,TGCGCCAGCACGCGACTAGCGGGAGATGGCGCAGATACGCAGTATTTT
TRBJ2-7,TRBD2,few,16,TRBV4-2,CASSQELAESSYEQYF,TGTGCCAGCAGCCAAGAGCTAGCGGAGAGCTCCTACGAGCAGTACTTC
TRBJ2-1,NA,NA,15,TRBV3-1,CASSQVPNPDNEQFF,TGTGCCAGCAGCCAAGTGCCAAATCCAGACAATGAGCAGTTCTTC
TRBJ1-1,NA,NA,12,TRBV20-1,CSAVGQNTEAFF,TGCAGTGCGGTGGGACAGAACACTGAAGCTTTCTTT
TRBJ2-1,NA,NA,16,TRBV19,CASSGSGSLSYNEQFF,TGTGCCAGTAGTGGGAGCGGATCGCTCTCCTACAATGAGCAGTTCTTC
TRBJ2-5,TRBD2,NA,16,TRBV20-1,CSAPGLAEILGETQYF,TGCAGTGCTCCGGGACTAGCGGAGATCTTGGGGGAGACCCAGTACTTC
TRBJ2-7,NA,few,17,TRBV7-4,CASSLDYCFRGYSEQYF,TGTGCCAGCAGCTTAGATTATTGTTTCAGGGGATATAGCGAGCAGTACTTC
TRBJ2-3,NA,once,16,TRBV20-1,CSAQYFKAGSTDTQYF,TGCAGTGCCCAATATTTCAAAGCGGGTAGCACAGATACGCAGTATTTT
TRBJ1-3,NA,NA,14,TRBV11-2,CASSLGSSGNTIYF,TGTGCCAGCAGCTTGGGGAGTTCTGGAAACACCATATATTTT